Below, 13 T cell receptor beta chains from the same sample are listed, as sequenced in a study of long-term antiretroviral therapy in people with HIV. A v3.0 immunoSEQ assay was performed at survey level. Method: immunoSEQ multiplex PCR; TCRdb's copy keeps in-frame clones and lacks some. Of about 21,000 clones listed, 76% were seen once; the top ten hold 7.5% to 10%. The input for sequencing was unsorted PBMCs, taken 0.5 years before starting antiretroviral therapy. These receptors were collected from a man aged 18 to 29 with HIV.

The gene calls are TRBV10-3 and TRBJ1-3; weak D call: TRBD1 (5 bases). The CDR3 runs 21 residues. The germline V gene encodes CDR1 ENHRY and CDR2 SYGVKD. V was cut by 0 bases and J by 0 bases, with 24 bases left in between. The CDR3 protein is CAISESGGGGPLKDSGNTIYF. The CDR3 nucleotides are TGTGCCATCAGTGAGTCGGGAGGTGGGGGTCCTCTCAAAGACTCTGGAAACACCATATATTTT.

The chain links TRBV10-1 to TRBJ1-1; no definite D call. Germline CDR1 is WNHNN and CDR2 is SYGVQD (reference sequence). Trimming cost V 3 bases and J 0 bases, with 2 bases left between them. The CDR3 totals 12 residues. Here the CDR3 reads CASSDLNTEAFF. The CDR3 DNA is TGCGCCAGCAGTGACTTGAACACTGAAGCTTTCTTT.

The CDR3 DNA is TGTGCCAGCAGCGTAACGGACCGGCGGGAGCAGTACTTC. Amino acids: CASSVTDRREQYF. This sequence joins TRBV9 and TRBJ2-7; no definite D call. Per germline, CDR1 SGDLS and CDR2 YYNGEE. V lost 1 base and J lost 7, with 12 bases in between. This CDR3 spans 13 amino acids.

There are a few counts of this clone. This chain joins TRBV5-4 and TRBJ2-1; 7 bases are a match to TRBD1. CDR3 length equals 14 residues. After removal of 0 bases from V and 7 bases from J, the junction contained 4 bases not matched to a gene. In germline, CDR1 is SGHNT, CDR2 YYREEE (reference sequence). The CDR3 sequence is CASSLEGQSNEQFF. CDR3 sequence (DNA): TGTGCCAGCAGCTTGGAGGGACAGTCGAATGAGCAGTTCTTC.

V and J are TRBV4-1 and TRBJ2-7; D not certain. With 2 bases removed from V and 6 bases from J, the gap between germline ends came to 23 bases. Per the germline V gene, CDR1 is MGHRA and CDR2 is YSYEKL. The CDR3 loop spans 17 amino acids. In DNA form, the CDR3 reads TGCGCCAGCAGCCAAAGGGCGGCAGGCCCAGGAGCTGCCGAGCAGTACTTC. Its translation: CASSQRAAGPGAAEQYF.

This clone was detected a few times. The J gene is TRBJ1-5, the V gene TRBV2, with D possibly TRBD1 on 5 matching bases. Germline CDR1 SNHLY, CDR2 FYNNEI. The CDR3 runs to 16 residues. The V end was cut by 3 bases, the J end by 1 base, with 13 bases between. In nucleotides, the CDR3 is TGTGCCAGCAGTGATGTCGGGGGATCGAGCAATCAGCCCCAGCATTTT. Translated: CASSDVGGSSNQPQHF.

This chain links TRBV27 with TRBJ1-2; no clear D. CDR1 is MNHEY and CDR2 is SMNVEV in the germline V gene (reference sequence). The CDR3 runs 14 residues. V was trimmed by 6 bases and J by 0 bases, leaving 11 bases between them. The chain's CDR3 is CASSQDGTNYGYTF. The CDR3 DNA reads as TGTGCCAGCAGCCAGGACGGCACTAACTATGGCTACACCTTC.

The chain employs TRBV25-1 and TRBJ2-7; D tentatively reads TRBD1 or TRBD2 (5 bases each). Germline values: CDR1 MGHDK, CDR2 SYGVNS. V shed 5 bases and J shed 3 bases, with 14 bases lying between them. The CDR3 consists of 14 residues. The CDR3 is CASSQMWGRYEQYF. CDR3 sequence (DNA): TGTGCCAGCAGTCAGATGTGGGGACGCTACGAGCAGTACTTC.

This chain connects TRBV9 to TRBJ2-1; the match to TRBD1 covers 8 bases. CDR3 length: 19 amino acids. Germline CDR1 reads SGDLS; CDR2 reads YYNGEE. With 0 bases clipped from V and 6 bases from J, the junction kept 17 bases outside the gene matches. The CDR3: CASSVGRGRIKVEGNEQFF. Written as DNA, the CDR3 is TGTGCCAGCAGCGTAGGCAGGGGGCGAATTAAGGTCGAGGGCAATGAGCAGTTCTTC.

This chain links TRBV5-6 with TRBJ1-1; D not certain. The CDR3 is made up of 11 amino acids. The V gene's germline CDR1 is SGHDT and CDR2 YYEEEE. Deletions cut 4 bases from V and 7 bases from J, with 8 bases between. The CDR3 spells CASSGQIEAFF. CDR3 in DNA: TGTGCCAGCAGCGGCCAAATTGAAGCTTTCTTT.

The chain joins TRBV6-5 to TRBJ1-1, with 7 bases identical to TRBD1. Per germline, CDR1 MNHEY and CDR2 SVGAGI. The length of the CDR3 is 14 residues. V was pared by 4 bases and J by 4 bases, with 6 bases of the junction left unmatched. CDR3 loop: CASSLGTAGTEAFF. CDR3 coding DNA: TGTGCCAGCAGTTTAGGGACAGCGGGCACTGAAGCTTTCTTT.

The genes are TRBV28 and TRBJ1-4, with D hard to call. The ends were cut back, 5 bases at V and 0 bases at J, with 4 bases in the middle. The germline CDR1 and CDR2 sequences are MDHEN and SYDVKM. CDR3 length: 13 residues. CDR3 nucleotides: TGTGCCAGCAGTAGGGCAACTAATGAAAAACTGTTTTTT. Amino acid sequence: CASSRATNEKLFF.

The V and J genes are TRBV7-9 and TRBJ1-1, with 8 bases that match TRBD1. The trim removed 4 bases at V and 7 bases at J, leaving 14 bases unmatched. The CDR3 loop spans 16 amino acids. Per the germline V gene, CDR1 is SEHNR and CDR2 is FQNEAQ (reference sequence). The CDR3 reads CASSSPDRTGFDEAFF. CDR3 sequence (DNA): TGTGCCAGCAGCTCACCAGACAGGACAGGGTTTGATGAAGCTTTCTTT.